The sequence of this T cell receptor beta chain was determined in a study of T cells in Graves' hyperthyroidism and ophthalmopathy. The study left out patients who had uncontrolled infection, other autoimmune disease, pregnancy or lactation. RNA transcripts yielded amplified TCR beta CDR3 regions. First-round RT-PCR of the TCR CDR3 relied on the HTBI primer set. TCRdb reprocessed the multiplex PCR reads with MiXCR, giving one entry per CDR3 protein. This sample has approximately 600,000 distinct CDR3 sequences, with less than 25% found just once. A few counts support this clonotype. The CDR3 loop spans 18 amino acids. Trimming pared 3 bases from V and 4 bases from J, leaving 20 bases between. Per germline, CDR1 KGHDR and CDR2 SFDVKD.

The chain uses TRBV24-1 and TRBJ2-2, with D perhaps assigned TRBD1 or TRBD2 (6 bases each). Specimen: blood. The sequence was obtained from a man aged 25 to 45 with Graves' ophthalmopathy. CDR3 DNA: TGTGCCACCAGTGATCCCCCGGGCCGGGGGCAGGGCACCGGGGAGCTGTTTTTT. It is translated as CATSDPPGRGQGTGELFF.